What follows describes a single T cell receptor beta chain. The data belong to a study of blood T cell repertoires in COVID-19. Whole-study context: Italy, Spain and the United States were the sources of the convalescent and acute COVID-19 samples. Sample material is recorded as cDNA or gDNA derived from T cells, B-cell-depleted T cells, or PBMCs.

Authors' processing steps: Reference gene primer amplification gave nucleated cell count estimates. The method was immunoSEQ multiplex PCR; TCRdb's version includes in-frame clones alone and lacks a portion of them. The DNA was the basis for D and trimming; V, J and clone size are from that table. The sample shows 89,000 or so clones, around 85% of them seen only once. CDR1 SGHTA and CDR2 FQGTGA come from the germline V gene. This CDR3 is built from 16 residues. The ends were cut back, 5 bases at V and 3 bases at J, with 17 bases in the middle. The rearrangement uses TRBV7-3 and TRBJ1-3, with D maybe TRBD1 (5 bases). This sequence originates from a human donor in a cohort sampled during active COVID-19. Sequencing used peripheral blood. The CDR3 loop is CASSLFRGVGGNTIYF. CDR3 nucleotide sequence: TGTGCCAGCAGCCTTTTCCGGGGGGTGGGTGGAAACACCATATATTTT.